This TCR beta chain was found in a study of blood T cell repertoires in COVID-19. Whole-study context: Material from acute and convalescent COVID-19 was sourced from the United States, Italy and Spain. PBMCs, B-cell-depleted T cells, or T cells provided the cDNA or gDNA that made up the material.

From germline, CDR1 is DFQATT and CDR2 SNEGSKA (reference sequence). The CDR3 covers 11 residues. V shed 7 bases and J shed 1 base, with 7 bases lying between them. Followed over time, Seattle patients had been enrolled while infection was active. Assay used: immunoSEQ multiplex PCR; TCRdb lists only in-frame clones, some missing. Here the sample spans approximately 160,000 clones, around nine tenths being singletons. The chain employs TRBV20-1 and TRBJ1-1, with D tentatively TRBD1 (5 bases). This clonotype was obtained from a man in his fifties or sixties with COVID-19, enrolled during active disease. Sample: peripheral blood. CDR3 residues: CSGGENTEAFF. In DNA form, the CDR3 reads TGCAGTGGGGGGGAGAACACTGAAGCTTTCTTT.